This TCR beta chain originates from a study of blood T cell repertoires in COVID-19. CDR3 length equals 12 residues. In germline, CDR1 is MDHEN, CDR2 SYDVKM. The germline V and J ends were trimmed by 8 bases and 5 bases, with 12 bases remaining between them. The protocol was immunoSEQ multiplex PCR, while the TCRdb copy is restricted to in-frame clones and leaves out a portion. The table lists around 99,000 clones, around 90% of them singletons, with 1.1% in the top ten. This sequence originates from a human donor in a cohort sampled during active COVID-19. The chain is built from TRBV28 and TRBJ2-5, with D maybe TRBD2 (6 bases). Sequenced input: peripheral blood. CDR3 amino acids: CASGREPETQYF. Here the CDR3 DNA reads TGTGCCAGCGGACGGGAGCCGGAGACCCAGTACTTC.